This T cell receptor (beta chain) emerged from a study of T cells in Graves' hyperthyroidism and ophthalmopathy. Study outcomes and limitations: A median about 6.2 months before onset, the model predicted ophthalmopathy.

Germline V gene sequence: CDR1 LGHDT, CDR2 YNNKEL (reference sequence). V gave up 1 base and J gave up 5 bases; unmatched junction bases: 4. The CDR3 consists of 14 residues. Exclusion followed for patients with uncontrolled infection, other autoimmune disease, pregnancy or lactation. PBMCs were obtained from over 8.5 ml fresh peripheral blood. Amplified TCR beta CDR3 regions derived from RNA transcripts. Using the HTBI primer set, a first-round RT-PCR was run on the TCR CDR3. TCRdb called the multiplex PCR reads again in MiXCR, with one record for every CDR3 protein. The sample lists about 480,000 distinct CDR3 sequences; roughly 24% were seen once. This clonotype was counted ten times or more. The target antigen is unknown.

The chain is built from TRBV3-1 and TRBJ2-5; 7 nucleotides agree with TRBD1. The sample taken for sequencing was blood. This sequence originates from a woman aged 25-40 years with Graves' ophthalmopathy. CDR3 in DNA: TGTGCCAGCAGCCAAGTTGTCAGGGGGGAGACCCAGTACTTC. It translates to CASSQVVRGETQYF.